The 21 T cell receptor beta chains below come from one sample, sequenced in a study of T cells expressing NK-cell markers. TCRdb re-called the 5' RACE reads and catalogs CDR3 proteins one per entry, DNA excluded. Here the sample table reports a few hundred thousand distinct CDR3 sequences. The sequenced sample was blood T cells: a sorted CD56 or NKG2C T cell subset, CD4+ or CD8+ T cells, or bulk PBMC T cells (not recorded which). These receptors were obtained from a man between 18 and 29 years old in good health.

The chain couples TRBV10-3 to TRBJ2-7; TCRdb selects TRBD2, and the lack of DNA leaves this call unchecked. This CDR3 has 12 amino acids. CDR1 and CDR2 from the germline V gene are ENHRY and SYGVKD. CDR3 amino acids: CAISGLSYEQYF.

The rearrangement links TRBV12-3 or TRBV12-4 to TRBJ1-5; TCRdb calls TRBD1, which cannot be checked without DNA. The CDR3 consists of 14 residues. The CDR3 sequence: CASRMGGLGQPQHF.

This chain uses TRBV11-1 with TRBJ2-4; the D call from TCRdb, TRBD1, cannot be confirmed without DNA. Germline CDR1 and CDR2: SGHAT and FQDESV (reference sequence). There are 19 residues in the CDR3. The CDR3 spells CASSFEGTGGTLAKNIQYF.

The V gene is TRBV5-1, the J gene TRBJ1-2. Germline CDR1 reads SGHRS; CDR2 reads YFSETQ. CDR3 length equals 12 residues. The CDR3 here is CASSPDLGGYTF.

The V gene is TRBV5-1, the J gene TRBJ2-1; TCRdb lists TRBD2, though no DNA is available to test this call. CDR1 SGHRS and CDR2 YFSETQ come from the germline V gene. CDR3 size: 17 residues. CDR3 sequence: CASSLNPSGRVGNEQFF.

CDR3 region: CSVKREGVYEQYF. V gene TRBV29-1 combines with J gene TRBJ2-7; TCRdb's assignment of TRBD2 cannot be checked, as there is no DNA. This CDR3 contains 13 residues. In germline, CDR1 is SQVTM, CDR2 ANQGSEA.

V is TRBV27 and J is TRBJ2-1; TCRdb designates TRBD2, a call that cannot be tested without DNA. Germline V gene lookup returns CDR1 MNHEY and CDR2 SMNVEV (reference sequence). The CDR3 extends over 16 amino acids. The CDR3 loop is CASSYLEREGIYEQFF.

The J gene is TRBJ1-4, the V gene TRBV9. The CDR3 is 15 amino acids. CDR1 is SGDLS, CDR2 YYNGEE, per germline. Here the CDR3 reads CASSAGGRLNEKLFF.

J is TRBJ1-6 and V is TRBV27. The germline CDR1 and CDR2 sequences are MNHEY and SMNVEV (reference sequence). The CDR3 is made up of 16 amino acids. CDR3 region: CASSLQAGLYNSPLHF.

V is TRBV24-1 and J is TRBJ2-5; TCRdb picks TRBD2, but there is no DNA to check that call. The CDR3 totals 18 residues. Germline CDR1 is KGHDR and CDR2 is SFDVKD. CDR3 amino acids: CATSDLQATSRIQETQYF.

The gene calls are TRBV12-3 or TRBV12-4 and TRBJ2-7; TCRdb selects TRBD1, and the lack of DNA leaves this call unchecked. There are 14 residues in the CDR3. CDR3 residues: CASSRQGPTYEQYF.

V and J are TRBV20-1 and TRBJ1-3. The germline gives CDR1 DFQATT, CDR2 SNEGSKA (reference sequence). The CDR3 contains 15 residues. The CDR3 reads CSAFKGSVGGNTIYF.

The chain links TRBV25-1 to TRBJ1-5; TCRdb reports TRBD1, a call that lacks DNA to check it against. CDR3 size: 15 residues. The V gene's germline CDR1 is MGHDK and CDR2 SYGVNS. The CDR3 here is CASSEQGGEGQPQHF.

The chain recombines TRBV20-1 with TRBJ2-7. The V gene's germline CDR1 is DFQATT and CDR2 SNEGSKA (reference sequence). This CDR3 region has 13 residues. The CDR3 sequence is CSASILASYEQYF.

The chain is built from TRBV5-6 and TRBJ2-2; TCRdb selects TRBD1, and the lack of DNA leaves this call unchecked. Germline V gene lookup returns CDR1 SGHDT and CDR2 YYEEEE. The length of the CDR3 is 13 residues. The chain's CDR3 is CASSLGQLRELFF. The full variable domain, rest sourced from reference TRBV5-6 and TRBJ2-2, is DAGVTQSPTHLIKTRGQQVTLRCSPKSGHDTVSWYQQALGQGPQFIFQYYEEEERQRGNFPDRFSGHQFPNYSSELNVNALLLGDSALYLCASSLGQLRELFFGEGSRLTVL.

The CDR3 sequence: CASRPPGLKNGAETQYF. V usage is TRBV7-9 and J usage is TRBJ2-5; TCRdb lists TRBD2, though no DNA is available to test this call. The V gene's germline CDR1 is SEHNR and CDR2 FQNEAQ (reference sequence). The CDR3 length is 17 residues.

The CDR3: CASVSGATTYEQYF. The chain recombines TRBV28 with TRBJ2-7; TCRdb reports TRBD2, a call that lacks DNA to check it against. Germline V gene data show CDR1 as MDHEN and CDR2 as SYDVKM. The CDR3 runs 14 residues.

V gene TRBV7-9 combines with J gene TRBJ2-1; the TCRdb D gene call, TRBD2, has no DNA to confirm it. Looked up from germline, CDR1 is SEHNR and CDR2 is FQNEAQ (reference sequence). This CDR3 is built from 15 residues. The CDR3 here is CASSPRTSGLNEQFF.

Here the CDR3 reads CASSAHRGARNEQFF. The V and J genes are TRBV12-3 or TRBV12-4 and TRBJ2-1; TCRdb indicates TRBD1, and absent DNA this call remains unverified. This CDR3 spans 15 amino acids.

J is TRBJ1-5 and V is TRBV5-1; TCRdb indicates TRBD1, and absent DNA this call remains unverified. Germline V gives CDR1 SGHRS, CDR2 YFSETQ. The CDR3 is 15 residues long. CDR3 loop: CASSLGGQDNQPQHF. The full variable domain, completed using reference TRBV5-1 and TRBJ1-5, is KAGVTQTPRYLIKTRGQQVTLSCSPISGHRSVSWYQQTPGQGLQFLFEYFSETQRNKGNFPGRFSGRQFSNSRSEMNVSTLELGDSALYLCASSLGGQDNQPQHFGDGTRLSIL.

The V and J genes are TRBV12-3 or TRBV12-4 and TRBJ1-5. The CDR3 consists of 12 residues. The chain's CDR3 is CATGNSGQPQHF.